A single TCR beta chain is shown here with its context. Antigen: not known. The sample originates from a study of tumor-infiltrating lymphocytes in localized non-small cell lung cancer. Looking at the study overall: From each patient, both tumor and uninvolved lung, non-adjacent to tumor, were sampled.

Notes on the study in general: Tumor T-cell fraction from TCR sequencing was not associated with recurrence-free survival (p = 0.61). No T-cell fraction difference was seen between IM1 and IM2 tumors. Not all patients were TCR sequenced, owing to tissue quantity.

The repertoire was sequenced with immunoSEQ multiplex PCR; TCRdb's copy has only in-frame clones and lacks some. The data contain 15,000 to 20,000 clones, 73% of them seen just once; the ten biggest clones take up 3.5% to 5%. The CDR3 totals 13 residues. Trimming took 0 bases from V and 8 from J, leaving 10 bases between them. Germline V gene sequence: CDR1 MNHEY, CDR2 SMNVEV (reference sequence). The TCR originated in a human donor with non-small cell lung cancer. V gene TRBV27 combines with J gene TRBJ1-1; D remains ambiguous. Sequences were obtained from lung tumor tissue. The CDR3 region has the DNA TGTGCCAGCAGTTTATCCTGGTCGGGAGAAGCTTTCTTT. Residues: CASSLSWSGEAFF.